This entry lists 9 T cell receptor beta chains sequenced from one sample in a study of CD8 T cells in ankylosing spondylitis. MiXCR was run by TCRdb on the 5' RACE reads, yielding one entry per CDR3 protein. This sample carries 350,000 or so distinct CDR3 sequences, roughly 12% of them seen once, and the ten largest clones take around 8.4%. The source material was blood, either unsorted or a sorted T cell fraction (not recorded which). These receptors all come from a female donor with ankylosing spondylitis or in good health (not recorded which).

This clonotype was counted at least ten times. The V call is TRBV5-1, the J call TRBJ1-1; no definite D call. The CDR3 totals 14 residues. V lost 3 bases and J lost 5, with 14 bases in between. Germline CDR1 is SGHRS and CDR2 is YFSETQ. The CDR3 DNA sequence: TGCGCCAGCAGCTGGGGTTCGGCCGGAACTGAAGCTTTCTTT. Translation gives CASSWGSAGTEAFF. Variable domain in full (rest from reference TRBV5-1 and TRBJ1-1): KAGVTQTPRYLIKTRGQQVTLSCSPISGHRSVSWYQQTPGQGLQFLFEYFSETQRNKGNFPGRFSGRQFSNSRSEMNVSTLELGDSALYLCASSWGSAGTEAFFGQGTRLTVV.

This clonotype was seen more than once but under ten times. The chain couples TRBV2 to TRBJ2-7; 9 bases map to TRBD1. Looked up from germline, CDR1 is SNHLY and CDR2 is FYNNEI. The junction had 3 bases not matched to a gene; V was cut back by 2 bases and J by 4 bases. This CDR3 is 14 amino acids long. CDR3 protein: CASSERGQGYEQYF. The CDR3 DNA sequence: TGTGCCAGCAGTGAAAGGGGACAGGGATACGAGCAGTACTTC.

This clonotype has ten or more counts. The genes are TRBV9 and TRBJ2-3; 10 nucleotides line up with TRBD1. Germline assignment: CDR1 SGDLS and CDR2 YYNGEE. The length of the CDR3 is 15 residues. J lost 9 bases, V lost 4 bases, and 11 bases had no gene match. The CDR3, as DNA: TGTGCCAGCAGCAACCCCGGGACAGGGGATAACACGCAGTATTTT. Its translation is CASSNPGTGDNTQYF.

There are many counts of this clonotype. This rearrangement joins TRBV5-6 to TRBJ1-2; 8 nucleotides match TRBD1. The CDR3 sequence is 15 residues long. Germline V CDR1 and CDR2: SGHDT, YYEEEE. The ends lost 1 base at V and 4 bases at J; junction bases unmatched: 6. The CDR3 sequence: CASSLRDRGGYGYTF. The CDR3 DNA reads as TGTGCCAGCAGCTTGCGAGACAGGGGCGGCTATGGCTACACCTTC.

Many counts were recorded for this clonotype. The chain is built from TRBV20-1 and TRBJ2-5; possibly TRBD2 for D (5 bases). Per germline, CDR1 DFQATT and CDR2 SNEGSKA (reference sequence). Deletions cut 2 bases from V and 4 bases from J, with 14 bases between. The CDR3 has 14 residues. The CDR3 DNA sequence: TGCAGTGCTAGACCGGGGTTCTCTGGAGAGACCCAGTACTTC. This sequence encodes CSARPGFSGETQYF.

As to this clonotype: Compared with germline, one end of the junction differs, possibly owing to a read error. The chain employs TRBV5-4 and TRBJ1-1; 7 bases fit TRBD1. Germline V gives CDR1 SGHNT, CDR2 YYREEE (reference sequence). The CDR3 sequence is 17 residues long. CDR3 bases: TGTGCCAGCAGCCCGGGACAGAAACTAGGAACGAACACTGAAGCTTCCTTT. This sequence encodes CASSPGQKLGTNTEASF.

This clonotype was seen many times. This CDR3 reads CSAPDLGSYNEQFF. Here the CDR3 DNA reads TGCAGTGCCCCGGACCTGGGGTCCTACAATGAGCAGTTCTTC. The chain uses TRBV20-1 and TRBJ2-1; D unresolved. Looked up from germline, CDR1 is DFQATT and CDR2 is SNEGSKA (reference sequence). V lost 6 bases and J 1 base, leaving 13 bases between the germline ends. The CDR3 is 14 residues long.

J is TRBJ1-5 and V is TRBV5-1, with a weak D call TRBD1 (5 bases). Trimming left V 0 bases short and J 7 bases short, with 14 bases between. CDR1 is SGHRS, CDR2 YFSETQ, per germline. This CDR3 is built from 15 residues. The CDR3 DNA sequence: TGCGCCAGCAGCTTGGATGGACGGAGGGACCAGCCCCAGCATTTT. The encoded protein is CASSLDGRRDQPQHF.

This rearrangement joins TRBV20-1 to TRBJ2-1, with D tentatively TRBD1 (5 bases). V gave up 4 bases and J gave up 14 bases, with 12 bases separating them. Germline-derived CDR1 and CDR2 are DFQATT and SNEGSKA (reference sequence). There are 10 residues in the CDR3. The CDR3 DNA reads TGCAGTGCTAAGGGGCCTCCAGAGTTCTTC. Translation: CSAKGPPEFF.